The sequence of this TCR beta chain was determined in a study of monozygotic twins with inflammatory bowel disease (dated by TCRdb to the late 2010s). Looking at the study overall: In total, roughly 28 monozygotic twin pairs made up the full study: 19 Danish pairs, all IBD-discordant, plus nine German pairs, of which four were IBD-concordant and five were IBD-discordant. The search for disease-associated traits relied mainly on comparing, within discordant pairs, IBD patients with their genetically identical healthy co-twins. Each individual had, on average, about 151 000 unique TCRalpha sequences and 181 000 unique TCRbeta sequences available for analysis.

General study outcomes and caveats: Compared with healthy twins, IBD patients shared fewer clonotypes with other individuals, and the difference was most pronounced in patients with signs of disease activity. No single strong signal or clonotype linked to IBD turned up in the results, so the idea that one exists was not supported. The analysis was unable to tell different T cell subtypes apart. Repertoire similarity did not differ between concordant and discordant twins, which could be due to limited statistical power. Because patients were on differing immunosuppressive treatments, the repertoires may have picked up extra background noise and inter-individual variability. Measured by the inverse Simpson index, TCRbeta repertoire diversity was lower in IBD patients than in their healthy co-twins.

The germline V gene yields SGDLS for CDR1 and YYNGEE for CDR2. The CDR3 goes from the cysteine to the phenylalanine over 16 residues. DNA is not on record. Turning to this clonotype: What antigen it recognizes has not been identified.

From each donor, a roughly 2.5 ml peripheral blood sample was collected into PAXgene tubes and stored at -80 degrees C. Without any T cell sorting, total RNA was extracted from whole blood using the PAXgene blood miRNA kit on an automated QIAcube. Peripheral blood from monozygotic twin pairs, either concordant or discordant for inflammatory bowel disease, underwent deep TCRalpha and TCRbeta repertoire profiling that used unique molecular barcoding. Smoking habits were recorded for all twin pairs, with individuals classified as current, former or never smokers. The method behind the library was 5' RACE. For each TCR library, around 3,500 ng of total RNA was used. For each sample, cDNA was synthesized in eight separate reactions using SMARTScribe reverse transcriptase. Unique molecular identifiers containing a 6-nucleotide sample barcode were introduced through template switching during cDNA synthesis. TCRalpha and TCRbeta cDNA was amplified in two nested PCRs of approximately 17 and 9 cycles, and bead purification was carried out after each PCR. Before amplification, the cDNA was treated with uracil DNA-glycosylase and purified using the QIAquick PCR purification kit. The second PCR added Illumina TruSeq-compatible adapters along with sample-specific barcodes. Library quality and concentration were assessed using TapeStation and Qubit, and roughly 5 ng of each library was pooled. The pooled libraries were sequenced with 2 x 100 bp reads and custom sequencing primers on an Illumina HiSeq2500 single-index Rapid Run. Per the original workflow: PCR and sequencing errors were corrected by UMI-based consensus assembly using MiGEC version 1.2.6. V(D)J alignment, clonotype assembly and CDR3 extraction were performed with MiXCR version 2.1.1. To normalise gene usage, clonotype sharing and MAIT/NKT TCR abundance, the top 1000, 10 000 and 20 000 clonotypes in each sample were analysed. After downsampling to 27 000 UMIs, diversity was calculated as the inverse Simpson index using the vegan R package. Paired Mann-Whitney U tests were applied to discordant twin pairs, with Benjamini-Hochberg correction for multiple testing. After the reads were reprocessed by TCRdb, one entry was made per CDR3 protein sequence, with no DNA. The V and J calls, along with clone size, are taken from TCRdb and not from the paper's own processing. This sample's records show 350,000 to 500,000 distinct CDR3 sequences. The top ten clonotypes cover 2% to 3% of the sample.

Sequenced input: blood. Here the chain combines TRBV9 and TRBJ1-5. This sequence was found in a human donor with ulcerative colitis or Crohn's disease, or a healthy co-twin of an affected twin (not recorded which). This receptor carries the CDR3 CASSAGPDHSNQPQHF.